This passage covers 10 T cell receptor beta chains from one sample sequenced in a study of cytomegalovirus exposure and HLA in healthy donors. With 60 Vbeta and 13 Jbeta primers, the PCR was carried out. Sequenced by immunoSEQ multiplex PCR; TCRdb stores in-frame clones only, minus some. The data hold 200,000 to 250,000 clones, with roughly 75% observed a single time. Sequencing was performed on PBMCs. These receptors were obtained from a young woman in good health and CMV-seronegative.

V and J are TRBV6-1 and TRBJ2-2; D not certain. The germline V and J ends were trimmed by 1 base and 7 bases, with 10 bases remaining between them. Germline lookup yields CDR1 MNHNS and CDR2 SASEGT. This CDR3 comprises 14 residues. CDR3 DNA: TGTGCCAGCAGTGAAGGTCACAACCTCGGGGAGCTGTTTTTT. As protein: CASSEGHNLGELFF.

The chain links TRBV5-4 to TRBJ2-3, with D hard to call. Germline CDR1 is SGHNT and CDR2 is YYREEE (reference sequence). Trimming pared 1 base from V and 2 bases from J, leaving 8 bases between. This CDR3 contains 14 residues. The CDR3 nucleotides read TGTGCCAGCAGCTTGAGCAGGAACACAGATACGCAGTATTTT. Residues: CASSLSRNTDTQYF.

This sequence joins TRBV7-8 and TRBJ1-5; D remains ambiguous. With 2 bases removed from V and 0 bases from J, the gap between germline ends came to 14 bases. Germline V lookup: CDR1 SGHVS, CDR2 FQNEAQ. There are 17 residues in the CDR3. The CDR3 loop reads CASSLRRPGLSNQPQHF. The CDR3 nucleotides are TGTGCCAGCAGCTTAAGGAGGCCGGGCCTTAGCAATCAGCCCCAGCATTTT.

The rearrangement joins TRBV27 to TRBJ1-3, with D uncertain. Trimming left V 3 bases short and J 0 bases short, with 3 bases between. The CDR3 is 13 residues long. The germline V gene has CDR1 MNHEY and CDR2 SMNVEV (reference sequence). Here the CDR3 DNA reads TGTGCCAGCAGTTTGAGCTCTGGAAACACCATATATTTT. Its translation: CASSLSSGNTIYF.

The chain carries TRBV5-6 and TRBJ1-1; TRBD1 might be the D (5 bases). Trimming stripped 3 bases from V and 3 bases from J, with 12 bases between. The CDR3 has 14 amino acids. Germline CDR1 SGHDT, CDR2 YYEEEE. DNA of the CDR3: TGTGCCAGCAGCTCGGCCGACAGACACACTGAAGCTTTCTTT. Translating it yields CASSSADRHTEAFF.

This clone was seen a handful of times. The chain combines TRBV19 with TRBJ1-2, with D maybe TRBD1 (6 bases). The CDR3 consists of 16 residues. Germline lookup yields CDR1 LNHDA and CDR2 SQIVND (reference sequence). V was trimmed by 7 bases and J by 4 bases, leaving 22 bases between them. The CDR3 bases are TGTGCCAGTACCAACGGACAGCGTTCAAACGGCTATGGCTACACCTTC. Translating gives CASTNGQRSNGYGYTF.

CDR3 loop: CASSLRSYEQYF. DNA of the CDR3: TGTGCCAGCAGCCTCCGCTCCTACGAGCAGTACTTC. The rearrangement uses TRBV13 and TRBJ2-7; D gene unclear. The CDR3 is made up of 12 amino acids. Trimming took 5 bases from V and 0 from J, leaving 5 bases between them. Per the germline V gene, CDR1 is PRHDT and CDR2 is FYEKMQ (reference sequence). The full variable domain, with the rest looked up from reference TRBV13 and TRBJ2-7, is AAGVIQSPRHLIKEKRETATLKCYPIPRHDTVYWYQQGPGQDPQFLISFYEKMQSDKGSIPDRFSAQQFSDYHSELNMSSLELGDSALYFCASSLRSYEQYFGPGTRLTVT.

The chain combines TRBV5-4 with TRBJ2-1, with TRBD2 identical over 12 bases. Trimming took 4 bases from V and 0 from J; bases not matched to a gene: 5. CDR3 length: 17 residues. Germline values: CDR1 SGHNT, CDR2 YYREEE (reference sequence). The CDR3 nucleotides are TGTGCCAGCAGCCGGACTAGCGGGGCGAGCTCCTACAATGAGCAGTTCTTC. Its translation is CASSRTSGASSYNEQFF.

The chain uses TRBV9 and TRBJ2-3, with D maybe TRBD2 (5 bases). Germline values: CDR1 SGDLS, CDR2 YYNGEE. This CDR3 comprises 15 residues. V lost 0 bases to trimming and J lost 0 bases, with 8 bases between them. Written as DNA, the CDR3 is TGTGCCAGCAGCGTAGTAGCGACTAGCACAGATACGCAGTATTTT. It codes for CASSVVATSTDTQYF.

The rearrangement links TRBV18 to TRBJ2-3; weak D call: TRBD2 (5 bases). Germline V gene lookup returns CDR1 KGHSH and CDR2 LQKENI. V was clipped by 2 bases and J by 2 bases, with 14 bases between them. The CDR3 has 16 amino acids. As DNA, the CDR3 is TGTGCCAGCTCACCAAGGGAGATCGAGTACACAGATACGCAGTATTTT. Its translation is CASSPREIEYTDTQYF.